The 30 T cell receptor beta chains below were found in one sample sequenced in a study of T-cell reconstitution after alpha-beta-depleted transplantation in children. Using unique molecular identifiers, the investigators prepared the TCRbeta library. TCRdb reprocessed the PCR reads with MiXCR, giving one entry per CDR3 protein. Here the sample spans a few hundred thousand distinct CDR3 sequences, 10% being singletons. The sequencing used PBMCs, collected before TCRalphabeta/CD19-depleted stem cell transplant. All receptors derive from a boy in the first two years of life with acute myeloid leukemia, due to receive a stem cell transplant.

This clonotype has ten or more counts. The chain is built from TRBV28 and TRBJ2-3; TRBD1 is a possible D gene (5 bases). V lost 3 bases to trimming and J lost 2 bases, with 21 bases between them. Germline CDR1 MDHEN, CDR2 SYDVKM. The CDR3 extends over 18 amino acids. CDR3 loop: CASSFAGLGHGPTDTQYF. The DNA for the CDR3 is TGTGCCAGCAGTTTTGCAGGGTTAGGACATGGACCCACAGATACGCAGTATTTT.

Ten or more counts support this clonotype. This rearrangement joins TRBV29-1 to TRBJ1-1; D gene unclear. CDR3 length: 11 amino acids. With 5 bases removed from V and 6 bases from J, the gap between germline ends came to 10 bases. CDR1 is SQVTM, CDR2 ANQGSEA, per germline. The CDR3 DNA sequence: TGCAGCGTTCTACTGACGGCTGAAGCTTTCTTT. This encodes CSVLLTAEAFF.

This chain connects TRBV5-1 to TRBJ2-1; 9 bases are shared with TRBD1. The germline V gene has CDR1 SGHRS and CDR2 YFSETQ. This CDR3 contains 16 residues. The ends lost 3 bases at V and 1 base at J; junction bases unmatched: 5. The CDR3 sequence: CASSSRDRASYNEQFF. The CDR3, as DNA: TGCGCCAGCAGCTCCAGGGACAGGGCATCCTACAATGAGCAGTTCTTC.

This clonotype showed up many times. The CDR3 is CASSSDGDNSPLHF. The CDR3 DNA is TGTGCCAGCAGCTCGGACGGCGATAATTCACCCCTCCACTTT. V gene TRBV7-2 combines with J gene TRBJ1-6; D is unclear. Germline CDR1 is SGHTA and CDR2 is FQGNSA. The CDR3 length is 14 residues. Trimming left V 4 bases short and J 5 bases short, with 9 bases between.

This clonotype was counted at least ten times. The chain has TRBV5-1 and TRBJ1-5; D is perhaps TRBD1 (5 bases). V gave up 5 bases and J gave up 2 bases, with 17 bases separating them. Germline assignment: CDR1 SGHRS and CDR2 YFSETQ. The CDR3 length is 16 residues. CDR3 residues: CASSLIRGEGNQPQHF. The CDR3 coding sequence is TGCGCCAGCAGTCTGATTCGGGGGGAAGGCAATCAGCCCCAGCATTTT.

This clonotype was picked up many times. The J gene is TRBJ1-2, the V gene TRBV7-3, with TRBD1 identical over 9 bases. V was clipped by 5 bases and J by 6 bases; unmatched bases: 4. Germline loops: CDR1 SGHTA, CDR2 FQGTGA. This CDR3 region has 13 residues. CDR3 amino acids: CASSNGQGHGYTF. The CDR3 DNA sequence: TGTGCCAGCAGCAATGGACAGGGGCATGGCTACACCTTC.

The sample holds many counts of this clonotype. The CDR3 DNA sequence: TGTGCCATCAGCTATCGGGGCCAAGAGACCCAGTACTTC. This sequence encodes CAISYRGQETQYF. V usage is TRBV10-3 and J usage is TRBJ2-5; D possibly corresponds to TRBD2 (5 bases). CDR3 length equals 13 residues. CDR1 is ENHRY, CDR2 SYGVKD, per germline. Trimming took 6 bases from V and 1 from J, leaving 9 bases between them.

There are many counts of this clonotype. This chain joins TRBV19 and TRBJ2-7; tentative D call: TRBD1 (5 bases). Looked up from germline, CDR1 is LNHDA and CDR2 is SQIVND (reference sequence). This CDR3 spans 13 amino acids. The V end was cut by 3 bases, the J end by 2 bases, with 8 bases between. CDR3 nucleotide sequence: TGTGCCAGTAGTATGCCCAGGGCCTACGAGCAGTACTTC. Protein product: CASSMPRAYEQYF.

This clonotype was seen repeatedly, ten times or more. The V and J genes are TRBV28 and TRBJ1-5, with D possibly matching TRBD1 (5 bases). The CDR3 extends over 15 amino acids. The germline V and J ends were trimmed by 6 bases and 5 bases, with 17 bases remaining between them. Per germline, CDR1 MDHEN and CDR2 SYDVKM. Here the CDR3 reads CASSPEGKGHQPQHF. The DNA for the CDR3 is TGTGCCAGCAGCCCCGAGGGGAAGGGTCATCAGCCCCAGCATTTT.

This clonotype was seen many times. The chain couples TRBV7-2 to TRBJ2-6; D unclear. This CDR3 spans 16 amino acids. CDR1 and CDR2 from the germline V gene are SGHTA and FQGNSA. Deletions cut 1 base from V and 0 bases from J, with 7 bases between. CDR3 nucleotides: TGTGCCAGCAGCTTAGTGGGTTACTCTGGGGCCAACGTCCTGACTTTC. This sequence encodes CASSLVGYSGANVLTF.

This clonotype showed up many times. The chain uses TRBV7-8 and TRBJ1-2; TRBD1 matches at 9 bases. The CDR3 is made up of 18 amino acids. V shed 5 bases and J 3 bases; nucleotides not matched to a gene: 16. Germline lookup yields CDR1 SGHVS and CDR2 FQNEAQ. CDR3 region: CASSRSRPGTGQDYGYTF. The CDR3 DNA follows: TGTGCCAGCAGCCGAAGTCGCCCCGGGACAGGGCAGGACTATGGCTACACCTTC.

This clonotype was seen ten or more times. The genes are TRBV25-1 and TRBJ2-1; no reliable D call. Germline CDR1 is MGHDK and CDR2 is SYGVNS. V shed 2 bases and J shed 9 bases, with 14 bases lying between them. The CDR3 consists of 14 residues. CDR3 protein: CASSEPKTWGEQFF. The CDR3 DNA reads TGTGCCAGCAGTGAACCGAAGACTTGGGGTGAGCAGTTCTTC. Based on the CDR3 plus reference TRBV25-1 and TRBJ2-1, the full variable domain is EADIYQTPRYLVIGTGKKITLECSQTMGHDKMYWYQQDPGMELHLIHYSYGVNSTEKGDLSSESTVSRIRTEHFPLTLESARPSHTSQYLCASSEPKTWGEQFFGPGTRLTVL.

This clonotype showed up many times. The gene calls are TRBV5-1 and TRBJ2-5; TRBD2 might be the D (6 bases). The germline V gene encodes CDR1 SGHRS and CDR2 YFSETQ. Between the trimmed V and J ends, which lost 2 bases and 1 base, there was a span of 12 bases. The CDR3 has 15 residues. The CDR3 DNA is TGCGCCAGCAGCTTTATAGCGGCCGCCCAAGAGACCCAGTACTTC. As protein: CASSFIAAAQETQYF.

This clonotype occurred a few times. The chain uses TRBV10-1 and TRBJ1-5; 7 bases match TRBD1. V dropped 2 bases and J dropped 2; count of bases not matched to a gene: 0. The CDR3 has 14 amino acids. CDR1 WNHNN and CDR2 SYGVQD come from the germline V gene (reference sequence). Written as DNA, the CDR3 is TGCGCCAGCAGTGAGGACAGGGGCAATCAGCCCCAGCATTTT. It translates to CASSEDRGNQPQHF.

In the case of this clonotype: One base away lies a much larger clone, so this may be a sequencing read error. The V call is TRBV7-2, the J call TRBJ2-7; a weak D match, TRBD1 (6 bases). V lost 1 base to trimming and J lost 7 bases, with 17 bases between them. Germline loops: CDR1 SGHTA, CDR2 FQGNSA. This CDR3 region has 15 residues. The CDR3 here is CASSLVRQVSLEQYF. The CDR3 DNA is TGTGCCAGCAGCTTAGTGCGACAGGTCTCATTGGAGCAGTACTTC. Supplemented by reference TRBV7-2 and TRBJ2-7, the full variable domain reads GAGVSQSPSNKVTEKGKDVELRCDPISGHTALYWYRQSLGQGLEFLIYFQGNSAPDKSGLPSDRFSAERTGGSVSTLTIQRTQQEDSAVYLCASSLVRQVSLEQYFGPGTRLTVT.

This clonotype was observed a few times. This sequence joins TRBV5-1 and TRBJ2-5, with 8 bases aligning to TRBD1. The CDR3 sequence is 16 residues long. CDR1 and CDR2 (germline): SGHRS, YFSETQ. J lost 2 bases, V lost 1 base, and 7 bases had no gene match. DNA of the CDR3: TGCGCCAGCAGCTTGACAGGGGGTTACTATCAAGAGACCCAGTACTTC. As protein: CASSLTGGYYQETQYF.

This clonotype has ten or more counts. The gene calls are TRBV5-1 and TRBJ2-3; D is ambiguous. The length of the CDR3 is 14 residues. Germline CDR1 reads SGHRS; CDR2 reads YFSETQ. V dropped 8 bases and J dropped 4 bases, with 17 bases sitting between them. CDR3 sequence: CASSTMAVADTQYF. In DNA form, the CDR3 reads TGCGCCAGTTCTACGATGGCAGTCGCAGATACGCAGTATTTT.

This clonotype was seen many times. This chain joins TRBV27 and TRBJ2-7, with 8 bases lining up with TRBD1. Losses at the gene ends were 3 bases for V and 2 bases for J; bases not matched to a gene: 3. This CDR3 has 14 residues. The germline gives CDR1 MNHEY, CDR2 SMNVEV (reference sequence). For the CDR3, the DNA is TGTGCCAGCAGTTTGGACAGGGTTACCTACGAGCAGTACTTC. Its translation is CASSLDRVTYEQYF.

At least ten counts were recorded for this clonotype. The genes are TRBV12-3 or TRBV12-4 and TRBJ1-2; D remains ambiguous. Trimming took off 8 bases at V and 4 bases at J, with 5 bases between the two ends. The CDR3 totals 10 residues. The CDR3 loop reads CASGPYGYTF. In DNA, the CDR3 is TGTGCCAGCGGTCCCTATGGCTACACCTTC.

This clonotype was counted at least ten times. The chain uses TRBV6-1 and TRBJ2-2; D perhaps matches TRBD2 (6 bases). The CDR3 is made up of 13 amino acids. V gave up 2 bases and J gave up 7 bases, with 8 bases separating them. The germline CDR1 and CDR2 sequences are MNHNS and SASEGT. The CDR3 DNA is TGTGCCAGCAGTGAATTGGGGGGCGGGGAGCTGTTTTTT. Its protein is CASSELGGGELFF.

On this clonotype: A much larger clone sits a single nucleotide away, making a read error possible. The rearrangement links TRBV12-3 or TRBV12-4 to TRBJ2-7; a possible D gene is TRBD1 (6 bases). The CDR3 is 14 amino acids. Trimming left V 3 bases short and J 6 bases short, with 15 bases between. CDR3 bases: TGTGCCAGCAGTTTCCGGGACACGGGTGGCGAGCAGTACTTC. Translation gives CASSFRDTGGEQYF.

This clonotype came up many times. The CDR3 DNA follows: TGTGCCAGCAGCTCCGGAGGGGAAAAACTGTTTTTT. Translating gives CASSSGGEKLFF. J is TRBJ1-4 and V is TRBV7-9, with D hard to call. Germline CDR1 reads SEHNR; CDR2 reads FQNEAQ (reference sequence). The V end lost 4 bases, the J end lost 8 bases, and 8 bases lay between the germline ends. CDR3 length: 12 residues.

The gene calls are TRBV6-5 and TRBJ2-1; possible D gene TRBD1, 6 bases. Germline assignment: CDR1 MNHEY and CDR2 SVGAGI. With 2 bases removed from V and 7 bases from J, the gap between germline ends came to 12 bases. The CDR3 covers 14 residues. This CDR3 reads CASSYQGLRNEQFF. CDR3 DNA: TGTGCCAGCAGTTACCAGGGGCTACGGAATGAGCAGTTCTTC.

This clonotype was recorded many times. The genes are TRBV28 and TRBJ2-5; 8 nucleotides align to TRBD1. CDR3 size: 13 residues. CDR1 MDHEN and CDR2 SYDVKM come from the germline V gene. After removal of 3 bases from V and 7 bases from J, the junction contained 4 bases not matched to a gene. Here the CDR3 reads CASSLAGGVTQYF. In DNA form, the CDR3 reads TGTGCCAGCAGTTTGGCAGGGGGCGTGACCCAGTACTTC.

This clonotype was counted ten times or more. V gene TRBV3-1 combines with J gene TRBJ2-1, with TRBD2 identical over 8 bases. Germline loops: CDR1 LGHDT, CDR2 YNNKEL (reference sequence). V was clipped by 0 bases and J by 4 bases; unmatched bases: 5. The CDR3 totals 16 residues. For the CDR3, the DNA is TGTGCCAGCAGCCAAGATATTGCGGGGGGATACAATGAGCAGTTCTTC. Its translation is CASSQDIAGGYNEQFF.

The V gene is TRBV28, the J gene TRBJ2-7; 9 nucleotides line up with TRBD1. V was pared by 0 bases and J by 1 base, with 7 bases of the junction left unmatched. From germline, CDR1 is MDHEN and CDR2 SYDVKM. The CDR3 contains 17 residues. This CDR3 reads CASSLCIWTGESYEQYF. The CDR3, as DNA: TGTGCCAGCAGTTTATGCATCTGGACAGGGGAATCCTACGAGCAGTACTTC.

This clonotype was counted many times. The chain couples TRBV9 to TRBJ2-5, with 8 positions matching TRBD1. The CDR3 is 17 amino acids. Trimming took 5 bases from V and 2 from J; bases not matched to a gene: 14. From germline, CDR1 is SGDLS and CDR2 YYNGEE. CDR3 bases: TGTGCCAGCAGTCGCAGGGGGCTCCGGCTAGTTCAAGAGACCCAGTACTTC. Residues: CASSRRGLRLVQETQYF.

This clonotype was detected ten times or more. The rearrangement joins TRBV18 to TRBJ1-5, with D possibly matching TRBD1 (6 bases). V was pared by 6 bases and J by 6 bases, with 15 bases between. The CDR3 is 14 residues long. Germline V gene data show CDR1 as KGHSH and CDR2 as LQKENI. This chain's CDR3 is CASSLQQGPQPQHF. CDR3 nucleotides: TGTGCCAGCTCCCTCCAACAGGGCCCTCAGCCCCAGCATTTT.

The chain is built from TRBV12-3 or TRBV12-4 and TRBJ1-2; D not certain. Between the trimmed V and J ends, which lost 3 bases and 5 bases, there was a span of 13 bases. The CDR3 has 14 amino acids. The CDR3 nucleotides are TGTGCCAGCAGTTTGGGCCGTGTTGGGTATGGCTACACCTTC. This codes for CASSLGRVGYGYTF.

This clonotype has ten or more counts. The chain combines TRBV12-3 or TRBV12-4 with TRBJ2-1; 10 bases are a match to TRBD2. The CDR3 sequence is 15 residues long. The J segment lost 7 bases and the V segment lost 3 bases, leaving 6 bases of the junction unmatched. The CDR3 DNA is TGTGCCAGCAGTTTGCAGCTAGCGGGGGCTAATGAGCAGTTCTTC. Residues: CASSLQLAGANEQFF.